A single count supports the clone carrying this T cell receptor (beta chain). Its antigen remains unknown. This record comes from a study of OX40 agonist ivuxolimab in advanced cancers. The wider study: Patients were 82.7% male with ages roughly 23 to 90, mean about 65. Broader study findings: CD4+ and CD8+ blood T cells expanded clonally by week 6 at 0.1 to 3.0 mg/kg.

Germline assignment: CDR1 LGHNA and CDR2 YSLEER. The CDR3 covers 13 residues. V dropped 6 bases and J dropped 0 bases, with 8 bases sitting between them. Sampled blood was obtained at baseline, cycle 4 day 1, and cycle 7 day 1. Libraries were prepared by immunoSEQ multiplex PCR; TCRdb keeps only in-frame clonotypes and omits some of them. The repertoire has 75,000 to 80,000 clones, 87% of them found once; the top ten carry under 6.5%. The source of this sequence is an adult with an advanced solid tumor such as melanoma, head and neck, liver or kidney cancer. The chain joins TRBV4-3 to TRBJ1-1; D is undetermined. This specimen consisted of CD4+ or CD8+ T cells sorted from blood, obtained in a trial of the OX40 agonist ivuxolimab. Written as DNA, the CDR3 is TGCGCCAGCAGGACAACAGTGAACACTGAAGCTTTCTTT. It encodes CASRTTVNTEAFF.